This TCR beta chain was identified during a study of Graves' ophthalmopathy and Graves' hyperthyroidism. Study details: Hyperthyroidism showing no ophthalmopathy within 18 months of follow-up was stable. General study points: Forecasting of ophthalmopathy progression by the model achieved around 71% sensitivity and around 77% specificity. Most expanded thyroid clonotypes above 0.001 frequency also appeared in blood.

Clinical symptoms, serum thyroxine, TRAb, thyroid ultrasound and orbital computed tomography determined diagnosis. Scientists amplified the TCR beta CDR3 regions from RNA transcripts. RT-PCR in the first round used HTBI primers; a second-round multiplex PCR followed. Via MiXCR, TCRdb re-called the multiplex PCR reads, giving one row per CDR3 protein. The data show around 1.1 million distinct CDR3 sequences, roughly two fifths seen once. This clonotype has at least ten counts. Its antigen remains unknown. The junction had 6 bases not matched to a gene; V was cut back by 6 bases and J by 3 bases. The germline V gene has CDR1 ENHRY and CDR2 SYGVKD. This CDR3 has 15 amino acids.

The sequence derives from an adult man with Graves' hyperthyroidism. Sequencing was done on a sample of peripheral blood or thyroid tissue (not recorded which). The chain couples TRBV10-3 to TRBJ2-2; TRBD1 aligns across 8 bases. Written as DNA, the CDR3 is TGTGCCATCAGCTCACCGGGACAGGACACCGGGGAGCTGTTTTTT. As protein: CAISSPGQDTGELFF.